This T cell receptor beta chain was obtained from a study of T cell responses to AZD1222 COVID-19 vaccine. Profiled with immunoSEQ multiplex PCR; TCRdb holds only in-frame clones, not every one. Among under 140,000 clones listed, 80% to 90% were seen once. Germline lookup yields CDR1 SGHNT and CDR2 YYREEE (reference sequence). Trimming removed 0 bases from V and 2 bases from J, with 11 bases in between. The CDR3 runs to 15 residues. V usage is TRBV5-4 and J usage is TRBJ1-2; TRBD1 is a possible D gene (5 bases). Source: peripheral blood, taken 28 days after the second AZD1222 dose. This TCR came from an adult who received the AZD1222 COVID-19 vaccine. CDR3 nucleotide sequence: TGTGCCAGCAGCTTGGCGAATCAGGGAAACTATGGCTACACCTTC. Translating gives CASSLANQGNYGYTF.